A selection of T cell receptor beta chains follows, all from one sample in a study of control samples from healthy donors and cancer patients. The table came from immunoSEQ multiplex PCR; TCRdb's copy has only in-frame clones and leaves some out. Of fewer than 130,000 clones listed, 88% are singletons. The sample consisted of PBMCs. These receptors were collected from a woman aged 60 to 75 with lung cancer. CDR3s include the opening cysteine and the closing phenylalanine or tryptophan. For some rows the clone size is stated as once, few or many, or as a class when expanded; others skip it.

J gene | V gene | clone size | CDR3 protein
TRBJ2-7 | TRBV5-1 | . | CASSPGTGYMYEQYF
TRBJ2-1 | TRBV7-3 | . | CASSESEGYEQFF
TRBJ2-4 | TRBV10-1 | few | CASSDGLADLAKNIQYF
TRBJ2-2 | TRBV5-1 | . | CASSADPFVTGELFF
TRBJ1-1 | TRBV20-1 | . | CSAREVTGAFF
TRBJ1-5 | TRBV29-1 | once | CSVDGGYGARGNQPQHF
TRBJ2-7 | TRBV6-2/TRBV6-3 | . | CASSGRGANYEQYF
TRBJ1-1 | TRBV27 | once | CASSLSDKTAEAFF
TRBJ2-1 | TRBV3-1/TRBV3-2 | . | CASSQRGGSLFF
TRBJ2-7 | TRBV7-2 | . | CASSLWPGGVSYEQYF
TRBJ1-5 | TRBV6-2/TRBV6-3 | . | CASSYEGPQHF
TRBJ2-1 | TRBV7-2 | . | CASSWAYEQFF
TRBJ2-7 | TRBV6-5 | . | CASSYSGDRYEQYF
TRBJ1-4 | TRBV5-1 | . | CASSLEAGLNEKLFF
TRBJ1-1 | TRBV7-9 | . | CASSLKGASNTEAFF
TRBJ2-7 | TRBV7-2 | once | CASSWTGGNEQYF
TRBJ1-6 | TRBV27 | . | CASTNDRVGNSPLHF
TRBJ2-1 | TRBV5-1 | . | CASSLGGTTSSYNEQFF
TRBJ2-7 | TRBV18 | . | CASSPATSYEQYF
TRBJ1-4 | TRBV5-1 | . | CASSFRQGTNEKLFF
TRBJ1-3 | TRBV7-2 | . | CASSITQGGGNTIYF
TRBJ1-2 | TRBV11-1 | . | CASSPTGYDGYTF
TRBJ1-5 | TRBV19 | . | CASSMGGQKSNQPQHF
TRBJ1-1 | TRBV5-5 | . | CASSLQGQGNTEAFF
TRBJ2-1 | TRBV3-1/TRBV3-2 | . | CASSQVAGPYNEQFF
TRBJ1-2 | TRBV2 | . | CASSYQGFYGYTF
TRBJ2-1 | TRBV6-1 | . | CASSERQGYYNEQFF
TRBJ1-5 | TRBV19 | . | CASTIPQGRNQPQHF
TRBJ2-3 | TRBV18 | . | CASSPTGGSTDTQYF
TRBJ1-2 | TRBV29-1 | few | CSAAGGLDYGYTF
TRBJ2-7 | TRBV24-1 | few | CATRVRDRGHEQYF
TRBJ1-6 | TRBV25-1 | . | CASSFAGRGSPLHF
TRBJ2-3 | TRBV5-1 | . | CASSQQHSTDTQYF
TRBJ2-5 | TRBV11-3 | . | CAAAWVPVGRRETQYF
TRBJ2-1 | TRBV18 | . | CASSPISGANNEQFF
TRBJ1-3 | TRBV5-1 | . | CASHSPPGNTIYF
TRBJ1-3 | TRBV12-3/TRBV12-4 | . | CASSSPHGNTIYF
TRBJ2-1 | TRBV7-9 | . | CASSSRTSGPSSYNEQFF
TRBJ2-7 | TRBV7-9 | . | CASSLGVQGRSYEQYF
TRBJ2-1 | TRBV29-1 | . | CSIGTSGAHEQFF
TRBJ2-5 | TRBV5-6 | once | CASTIQTQETQYF
TRBJ2-7 | TRBV24-1 | . | CATSDSGRPYEQYF
TRBJ1-1 | TRBV6-6 | . | CASRRDSPTEAFF
TRBJ2-1 | TRBV15 | . | CATSRALVISIF
TRBJ2-1 | TRBV19 | . | CASSIQGDTGSYNEQFF
TRBJ2-7 | TRBV30 | . | CAWINRGNPYEQYF
TRBJ2-3 | TRBV7-2 | . | CASSLFTSGRAPENTQYF
TRBJ1-6 | TRBV6-5 | . | CASSIASSYNSPLHF
TRBJ1-4 | TRBV18 | . | CASSPEGQGNEKLFF
TRBJ1-5 | TRBV6-2/TRBV6-3 | . | CASSSTGPQPQHF
TRBJ1-4 | TRBV15 | . | CATSRDGVDNEKLFF
TRBJ2-7 | TRBV12-3/TRBV12-4 | many | CASTRRGALGQYF
TRBJ1-5 | TRBV19 | . | CASSITFGRQGTNQPQHF
TRBJ1-1 | TRBV6-5 | once | CASSYDAGEAEAFF
TRBJ2-7 | TRBV18 | . | CASSPEGLAGVVEQYF
TRBJ1-1 | TRBV27 | . | CASSFFPNTEAFF
TRBJ2-5 | TRBV27 | . | CASSKQDNQETQYF
TRBJ2-1 | TRBV21-1 | . | CASSKAFAGEQFF
TRBJ2-5 | TRBV10-3 | . | CATRGTSGVQETQYF